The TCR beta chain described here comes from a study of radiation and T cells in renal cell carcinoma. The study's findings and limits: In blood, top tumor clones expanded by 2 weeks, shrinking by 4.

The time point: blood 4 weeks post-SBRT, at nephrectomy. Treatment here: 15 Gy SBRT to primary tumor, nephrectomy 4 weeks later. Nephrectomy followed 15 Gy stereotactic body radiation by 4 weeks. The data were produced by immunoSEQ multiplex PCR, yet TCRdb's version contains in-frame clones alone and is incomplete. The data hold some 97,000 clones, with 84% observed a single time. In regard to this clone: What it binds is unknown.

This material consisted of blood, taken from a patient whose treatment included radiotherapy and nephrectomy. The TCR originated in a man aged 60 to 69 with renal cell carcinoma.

The CDR3: CASSFRNGNTIYF. In DNA, the CDR3 is TGTGCCAGCAGTTTCAGGAATGGAAACACCATATATTTT. The chain uses TRBV27 and TRBJ1-3; D unresolved. With 3 bases removed from V and 3 bases from J, the gap between germline ends came to 6 bases. CDR1 is MNHEY and CDR2 is SMNVEV in the germline V gene (reference sequence). CDR3 length: 13 amino acids.